This T cell receptor beta chain was captured by sequencing in a study of tumor-infiltrating lymphocytes in primary liver carcinoma. On the study more broadly: Patients comprised men and women whose ages fell between 30 and 69 years. Staging placed the tumors at T1-T3 N0M0, and they measured about 4 to 10 cm across. Each sample had roughly 3.5 to 7.5 million productive TCRbeta reads regardless of tissue type.

This clonotype was observed a single time. Total RNA (approximately 0.5 ug) served as template for TCR beta cDNA synthesis primed by a constant-region primer. Amplification in three nested multiplex PCR rounds with slightly modified ARM-PCR gave rise to TCR beta libraries. Forward primers for TRBV1-TRBV30 and a C-beta reverse primer served the first two PCR rounds, at about 11 cycles each. A single record per CDR3 protein comes from TCRdb applying MiXCR to the multiplex PCR reads. The table has over 75,000 distinct CDR3 sequences, around 68% seen once; the top ten hold 27%. The source material, roughly 18-33 mg of unsorted bulk tissue, was used to co-extract RNA and DNA. Patients were chronically HBV-infected and treatment-naive. The length of the CDR3 is 16 residues. CDR1 and CDR2 from the germline V gene are SEHNR and FQNEAQ (reference sequence). V shed 7 bases and J shed 0 bases, with 18 bases lying between them.

V and J are TRBV7-9 and TRBJ1-2; D perhaps matches TRBD1 (6 bases). The TCR was taken from a man aged 35-49 years with primary liver carcinoma and hepatitis B virus infection. Sequencing was performed on tumor-adjacent normal liver tissue. The CDR3 spells CASNSRGDGANYGYTF. The DNA of the CDR3 is TGTGCCAGCAACTCTAGGGGGGACGGCGCTAACTATGGCTACACCTTC.